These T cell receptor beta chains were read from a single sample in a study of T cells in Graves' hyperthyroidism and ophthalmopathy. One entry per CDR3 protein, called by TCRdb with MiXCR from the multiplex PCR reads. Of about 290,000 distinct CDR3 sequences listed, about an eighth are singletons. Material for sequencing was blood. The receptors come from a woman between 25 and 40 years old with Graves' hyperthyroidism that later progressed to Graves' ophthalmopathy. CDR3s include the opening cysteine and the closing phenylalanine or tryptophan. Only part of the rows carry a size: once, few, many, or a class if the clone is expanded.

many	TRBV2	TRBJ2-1	CASSELPGGSSYNEQFF
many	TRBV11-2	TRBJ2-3	CASSFWELQYF
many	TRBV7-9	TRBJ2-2	CASRFGSGELFF
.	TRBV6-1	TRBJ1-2	CAGKAGSPGQWGGYTF
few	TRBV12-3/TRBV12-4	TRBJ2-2	CASSLWGNTGELFF
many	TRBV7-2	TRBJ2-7	CASSLQTGGRGSYEQYF
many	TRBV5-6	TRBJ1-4	CASNDRDAEKLFF
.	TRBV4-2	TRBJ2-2	CASSQPLTGELFF
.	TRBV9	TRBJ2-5	CASSGSGGAETQYF
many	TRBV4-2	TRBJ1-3	CASSQALRTGPAGNTIYF
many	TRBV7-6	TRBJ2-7	CASSLTAPGYEQYF
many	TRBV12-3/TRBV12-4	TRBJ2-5	CASSPLPGQGQETQYF
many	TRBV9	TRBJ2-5	CASSVGPGETQYF
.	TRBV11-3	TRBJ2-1	CASSEGAGNRFNEQFF
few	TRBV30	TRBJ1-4	CAWSAKTGGKLFF
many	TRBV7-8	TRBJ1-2	CASSLDRLGVGYTF
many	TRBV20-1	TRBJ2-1	CSAIQKIRNEQFF
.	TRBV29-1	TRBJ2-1	CSVEDGTSGYNEQFF
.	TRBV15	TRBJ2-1	CATSGRTSGGNEQFF
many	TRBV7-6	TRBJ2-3	CASSLTGTSGTSGTDTQYF
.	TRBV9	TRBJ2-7	CASSPRTSGSEQYF
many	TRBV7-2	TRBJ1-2	CASSLMGGYTF
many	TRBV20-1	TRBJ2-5	CSARTSAQETQYF
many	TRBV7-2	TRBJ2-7	CASSVDSGSSSYEQYF
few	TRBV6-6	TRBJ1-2	CASSYTGDPYGYTF
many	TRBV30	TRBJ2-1	CACNRASGRYEQFF
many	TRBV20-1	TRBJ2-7	CSGFRSYEQYF
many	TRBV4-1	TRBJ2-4	CASSYRQGAVAGGPAGKNIQYF
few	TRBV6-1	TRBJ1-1	CASSSEIRGTEAFF
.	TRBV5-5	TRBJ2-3	CASSLEGVISDTQYF
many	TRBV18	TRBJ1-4	CASSAGATNEKLFF
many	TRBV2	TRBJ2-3	CASSELPRGTDTQYF
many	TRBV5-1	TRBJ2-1	CASSLVAHSYNEQFF
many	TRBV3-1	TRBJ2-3	CASSPQGPDTQYF
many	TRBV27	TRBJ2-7	CASSPDSYYEQYF
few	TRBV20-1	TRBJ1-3	CSAIEDSFSGNTIYF
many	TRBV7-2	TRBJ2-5	CASRRRGSETQYF
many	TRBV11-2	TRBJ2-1	CASSTEGEEQFF
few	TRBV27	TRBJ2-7	CACWRDGTYEQYF
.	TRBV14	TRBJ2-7	CASSQETYSYEQYF
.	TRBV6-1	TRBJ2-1	CASRGGAHNEQFF
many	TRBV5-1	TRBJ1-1	CASSFEGIGNTEAFF
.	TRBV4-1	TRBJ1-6	CASSRGRQGRNSPLHF
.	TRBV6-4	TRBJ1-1	CASSVSGMNTEAFF
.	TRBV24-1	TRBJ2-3	CATSSSRITDTQYF
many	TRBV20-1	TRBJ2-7	CSARGSGTAFFYEQYF
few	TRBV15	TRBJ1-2	CATSYSTDNYGYTF
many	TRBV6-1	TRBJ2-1	CASSDRATIPLFRQFF
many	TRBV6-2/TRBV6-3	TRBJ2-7	CASSETQGTEQYF
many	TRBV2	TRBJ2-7	CASTPPPSGMTYEQYF
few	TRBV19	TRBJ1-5	CASQGALYQPQHF
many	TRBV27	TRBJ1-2	CASSPQGAHYGYTF
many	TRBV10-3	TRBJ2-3	CAISESVARATQYF
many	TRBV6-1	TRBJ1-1	CASTLDGNTEAFF